This TCR beta chain was captured by sequencing in a study of shared clonotypes between healthy human individuals. Study-wide points: Tissue TCR repertoires likely differ from these blood-only repertoires. Owing to a small donor count, the genetic and exposure-history diversity represented was limited.

Naive CD8 cells, CD45RO-negative and positively selected for CCR7, excluded terminally differentiated effector memory CD45RA+ cells. Caucasian adults living in Nashville, Tennessee, provided all samples. Notes on this clone: Its antigen remains unknown.

Approximately 30,000 T cell genomes (roughly 0.2 ug DNA) went into each sorted-subset replicate. Repertoires were generated with immunoSEQ multiplex PCR, while TCRdb's copy carries only in-frame clones and drops some. This sample carries millions of clones, 85% to 95% of them seen once, and the ten largest clones take 0.9% to 1.3%. The sequence derives from a man between 18 and 35 years old in good health. The sample was naive CD8+ T cells sorted from blood.

The CDR3 reads CASSPRTTENTEAFF. CDR3 bases: TGCGCCAGCAGCCCCCGCACGACAGAAAACACTGAAGCTTTCTTT. The V gene is TRBV5-1, the J gene TRBJ1-1; D may be TRBD1 (5 bases). The CDR3 sequence is 15 residues long. Trimming removed 4 bases at V and 2 bases at J, with 15 bases between. The germline gives CDR1 SGHRS, CDR2 YFSETQ.